This T cell receptor (beta chain) came from a study of blood T cell repertoires in COVID-19. Study background: PBMCs, B-cell-depleted T cells, or T cells were the source of the cDNA or gDNA that made up the material.

The protocol was immunoSEQ multiplex PCR, while the TCRdb copy is restricted to in-frame clones and leaves out a portion. The data hold roughly 230,000 clones, with approximately 88% observed a single time. The CDR3 loop spans 15 amino acids. Germline loops: CDR1 SEHNR, CDR2 FQNEAQ (reference sequence). Trimming cost V 3 bases and J 7 bases, with 18 bases left between them. The source material was peripheral blood. This chain connects TRBV7-9 to TRBJ1-2; possibly TRBD1 for D (5 bases). The TCR was taken from a man in his forties with acute or convalescent COVID-19. CDR3 amino acids: CASSFSGTITGGYTF. CDR3 sequence (DNA): TGTGCCAGCAGCTTCTCCGGGACTATAACTGGTGGCTACACCTTC.